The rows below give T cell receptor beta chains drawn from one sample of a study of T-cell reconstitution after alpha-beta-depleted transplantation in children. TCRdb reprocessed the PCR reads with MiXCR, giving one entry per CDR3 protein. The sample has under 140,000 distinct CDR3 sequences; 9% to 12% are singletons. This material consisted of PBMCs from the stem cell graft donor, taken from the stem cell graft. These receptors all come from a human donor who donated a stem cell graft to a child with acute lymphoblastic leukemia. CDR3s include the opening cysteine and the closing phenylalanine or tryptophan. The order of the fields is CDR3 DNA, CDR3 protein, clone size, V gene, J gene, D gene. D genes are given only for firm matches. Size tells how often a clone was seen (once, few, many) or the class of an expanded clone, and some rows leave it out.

TGCGCCAGCAGCTTGGGAGACAGGGGCGGAGAGACCCAGTACTTC,CASSLGDRGGETQYF,many,TRBV5-1,TRBJ2-5,TRBD1
TGTGCCAGCAGTTTGATTCGACAGCCCCCGGGGGCCCAGCATTTT,CASSLIRQPPGAQHF,many,TRBV12-3/TRBV12-4,TRBJ1-5,NA
TGTGCCAGCAGTTTTATGACAGGGGGTTATGAAAAACTGTTTTTT,CASSFMTGGYEKLFF,many,TRBV28,TRBJ1-4,TRBD1
TGTACCCTCAGTTTCTTACCCGGGACGAAGGATGCTGGAAACACCATATATTTT,CTLSFLPGTKDAGNTIYF,NA,TRBV2,TRBJ1-3,NA
TGTGCCACCAGCAGGGAAACCGGGACTAGCGGGGGTTACACCGGGGAGCTGTTTTTT,CATSRETGTSGGYTGELFF,many,TRBV15,TRBJ2-2,TRBD2
TGTGCCAGCAGCTTATTAGCGACCCCCAAAAACATTCAGTACTTC,CASSLLATPKNIQYF,many,TRBV7-9,TRBJ2-4,NA
TGTGCCAGCAGCTTATCCTATATACAAGAGACCCAGTACTTC,CASSLSYIQETQYF,many,TRBV7-2,TRBJ2-5,NA
TGTGCCAGCAGCCCATCCGAAGGGATGTCCTACGAGCAGTACTTC,CASSPSEGMSYEQYF,many,TRBV11-2,TRBJ2-7,NA
TGTGCCAGCAGCCCACTAGGTAACTCCTACGAGCAGTACTTC,CASSPLGNSYEQYF,many,TRBV5-5,TRBJ2-7,NA
TGTGCCAGCAGTTTATTATATCAGGACAGGAATTCACCCCTCCACTTT,CASSLLYQDRNSPLHF,many,TRBV27,TRBJ1-6,TRBD1
TGTGCCAGCAGTTACGAGAGGACTGGGGCCAACGTCCTGACTTTC,CASSYERTGANVLTF,many,TRBV6-5,TRBJ2-6,NA
TGTGCCTGGAGTGGCGGAGGGGACTGGTCTGAAGCTTTCTTT,CAWSGGGDWSEAFF,many,TRBV30,TRBJ1-1,NA
TGTGCCAGCTCACCCTCGGTGAGGAACACTGAAGCTTTCTTT,CASSPSVRNTEAFF,NA,TRBV18,TRBJ1-1,NA
TGCGCCAGCAGCTTGGCCTCGGTGAACACTGAAGCTTTCTTT,CASSLASVNTEAFF,NA,TRBV5-1,TRBJ1-1,NA
TGTGCCAGCAGCCCGATCGGACCGGGACGCTACGAGCAGTACTTC,CASSPIGPGRYEQYF,many,TRBV28,TRBJ2-7,NA
TGTGCCAGCAGAGGGACCCTCAGCAATCAGCCCCAGCATTTT,CASRGTLSNQPQHF,many,TRBV27,TRBJ1-5,NA
TGCGCCAGCAGCCAAGATCGGCGGAGCTATGGCTACACCTTC,CASSQDRRSYGYTF,many,TRBV4-3,TRBJ1-2,NA
TGTGCCAGCACCCCTACAGGGAACTATGGCTACACCTTC,CASTPTGNYGYTF,many,TRBV7-2,TRBJ1-2,NA
TGTGCCAGCAGTGAATTCGGGACTAGCAAGGATACGCAGTATTTT,CASSEFGTSKDTQYF,NA,TRBV25-1,TRBJ2-3,TRBD2
TGTGCCAGTAGTATAGACGGGGCGGCTAGCTATCAGCCCCAGCATTTT,CASSIDGAASYQPQHF,many,TRBV19,TRBJ1-5,NA
TGCAGTCCCAGGGGGGGAGGTCGGTACGAGCAGTACTTC,CSPRGGGRYEQYF,many,TRBV20-1,TRBJ2-7,NA
TGTGCCAGCAGTTACTCGCCGGGACTAGCGGGAGAGATAGGAGAGACCCAGTACTTC,CASSYSPGLAGEIGETQYF,many,TRBV6-2/TRBV6-3,TRBJ2-5,TRBD2
TGTGCCAGCACCATTAGCGGGAGGTACAATGAGCAGTTCTTC,CASTISGRYNEQFF,many,TRBV12-3/TRBV12-4,TRBJ2-1,TRBD2
TGTGCCAGCAGTCAGGGAAACGAAAAACTGTTTTTT,CASSQGNEKLFF,many,TRBV6-5,TRBJ1-4,NA
TGTGCCAGCAGCTTACTAGGCGAGCAGTACTTC,CASSLLGEQYF,many,TRBV12-3/TRBV12-4,TRBJ2-7,NA
TGCGCCAGCACCTTGGAGGTGGGCGGTGAAAAACTGTTTTTT,CASTLEVGGEKLFF,NA,TRBV5-1,TRBJ1-4,NA
TGCAGTGCTTCGACAGGGGAAGATACGCAGTATTTT,CSASTGEDTQYF,many,TRBV20-1,TRBJ2-3,TRBD1
TGTGCCAGCAGCCCTGACAGAGGCCCAAATGAAAAACTGTTTTTT,CASSPDRGPNEKLFF,many,TRBV7-2,TRBJ1-4,NA
TGCAGCGTTGATATACAGGGGAAAAACATTCAGTACTTC,CSVDIQGKNIQYF,many,TRBV29-1,TRBJ2-4,TRBD1
TGTGCCAGCAGTCCCCCGGGACTAGTATACAATGAGCAGTTCTTC,CASSPPGLVYNEQFF,many,TRBV12-3/TRBV12-4,TRBJ2-1,TRBD2
TGCAGCGTTGAAGGGGGAGGGCACGAGCAGTACTTC,CSVEGGGHEQYF,many,TRBV29-1,TRBJ2-7,TRBD2
TGTGCCAGCAGCCAAGCGGTCCAGCGGGGGGGCCCCTACAATGAGCAGTTCTTC,CASSQAVQRGGPYNEQFF,many,TRBV4-2,TRBJ2-1,TRBD2
TGTGCCAGCAGTTTGGCCCACAGGGGTATAGGTCAGCCCCAGCATTTT,CASSLAHRGIGQPQHF,few,TRBV12-3/TRBV12-4,TRBJ1-5,TRBD1
TGTGCCAGCAGCAAAGGGACAGACCTAGCCAAAAACATTCAGTACTTC,CASSKGTDLAKNIQYF,few,TRBV5-5,TRBJ2-4,TRBD1
TGCAGCGTGCCAGAGGGCCCGGGTGAGCAGTTCTTC,CSVPEGPGEQFF,NA,TRBV29-1,TRBJ2-1,NA
TGTGCCAGCAGCTTAAGTAGCGGGGGGGCTGGCGGCACAGATACGCAGTATTTT,CASSLSSGGAGGTDTQYF,many,TRBV11-3,TRBJ2-3,TRBD2
TGTGCCAGCAGCAAAAGGGTCCCATGGCCCCTTCAAGAGACCCAGTACTTC,CASSKRVPWPLQETQYF,NA,TRBV21-1,TRBJ2-5,NA
TGTGCCAGCACTCACCGGGACAGTCCCTACGAGCAGTACTTC,CASTHRDSPYEQYF,many,TRBV27,TRBJ2-7,TRBD1